Presented here are 19 T cell receptor beta chains from one specimen sequenced in a study of blood T cells in healthy people across ages. Together with a sample-barcoded 5' primer, a J-beta primer mix was included in a second PCR lasting roughly 6 to 12 cycles. TCRdb recomputed calls from the 5' RACE reads with MiXCR, one row per CDR3 protein. In the table there are over 950,000 distinct CDR3 sequences, approximately 38% of which are singletons. Sequenced input: blood. Receptors originate from a man younger than 35 in good health.

V and J are TRBV4-3 and TRBJ2-1; D not certain. The CDR3 extends over 13 amino acids. The V gene lost 3 bases and the J gene lost 10 bases, with 13 bases spanning the gap. CDR1 is LGHNA, CDR2 YSLEER, per germline. CDR3 DNA sequence: TGCGCCAGCAGCCACCCAAACTCCCGGGAGCAGTTCTTC. Its protein product is CASSHPNSREQFF.

Regarding this clonotype: The junction differs from germline at one of its ends, possibly a read error. The V gene is TRBV29-1, the J gene TRBJ2-5; 12 positions match TRBD2. The length of the CDR3 is 15 residues. Germline CDR1 SQVTM, CDR2 ANQGSEA. The CDR3 DNA sequence: TGCAGTGTTGGGGGCACTAGCGGGGGGAAAGAGACCCAGTACTTC. As protein: CSVGGTSGGKETQYF. Using reference TRBV29-1 and TRBJ2-5 for the parts outside the CDR3, the full variable domain is SAVISQKPSRDICQRGTSLTIQCQVDSQVTMMFWYRQQPGQSLTLIATANQGSEATYESGFVIDKFPISRPNLTFSTLTVSNMSPEDSSIYLCSVGGTSGGKETQYFGPGTRLLVL.

This clonotype was picked up a small number of times. Since a much larger clone is just one base distant, this may be a read error. The chain couples TRBV29-1 to TRBJ2-5, with a possible D match to TRBD1 (6 bases). The CDR3 loop spans 12 amino acids. CDR1 is SQVTM and CDR2 is ANQGSEA in the germline V gene. Trimming pared 3 bases from V and 11 bases from J, leaving 16 bases between. Written as DNA, the CDR3 is TGCAGCGTTGAGATACAGGGTAATGAGCAGTACTTC. The encoded protein is CSVEIQGNEQYF.

In its sample, this clonotype was seen a few times. The J gene is TRBJ1-1, the V gene TRBV12-3 or TRBV12-4; D is undetermined. The CDR3 runs 11 residues. Trimming took off 4 bases at V and 11 bases at J, with 11 bases between the two ends. The CDR3, as DNA: TGTGCCAGCAGTTACCTACGGGAGGCTTTCTTT. It encodes CASSYLREAFF.

Many counts were recorded for this clonotype. The genes are TRBV7-2 and TRBJ2-1; D not certain. The germline gives CDR1 SGHTA, CDR2 FQGNSA. The V and J ends lost 1 base and 4 bases respectively, with 8 bases between them. This CDR3 spans 14 amino acids. CDR3 nucleotide sequence: TGTGCCAGCAGCTTAGATTGGGCATACAATGAGCAGTTCTTC. Its protein is CASSLDWAYNEQFF. Using reference TRBV7-2 and TRBJ2-1 for the parts outside the CDR3, the full variable domain is GAGVSQSPSNKVTEKGKDVELRCDPISGHTALYWYRQSLGQGLEFLIYFQGNSAPDKSGLPSDRFSAERTGGSVSTLTIQRTQQEDSAVYLCASSLDWAYNEQFFGPGTRLTVL.

This clonotype was recorded a few times. The chain employs TRBV6-2 or TRBV6-3 and TRBJ1-2, with D maybe TRBD1 (6 bases). The length of the CDR3 is 12 residues. Trimming shortened V by 9 bases and J by 2 bases, and 10 bases separated the two germline ends. The germline V gene encodes CDR1 MNHEY and CDR2 SVGEGT. CDR3 amino acids: CARRQANYGYTF. DNA for the CDR3: TGTGCCAGGCGACAGGCAAACTATGGCTACACCTTC.

The chain carries TRBV10-3 and TRBJ1-2; D not resolved. Trimming stripped 2 bases from V and 3 bases from J, with 10 bases between. Germline CDR1 and CDR2: ENHRY and SYGVKD. CDR3 size: 14 residues. Written as DNA, the CDR3 is TGTGCCATCAGTGAGGCGGTGGAGGACTATGGCTACACCTTC. Amino acid sequence: CAISEAVEDYGYTF.

The rearrangement links TRBV10-3 to TRBJ2-7; tentatively, D is TRBD2 (5 bases). The CDR3 is 13 residues long. CDR1 and CDR2 from the germline V gene are ENHRY and SYGVKD. V lost 4 bases, J lost 2 bases, and 9 bases lay in between. The chain's CDR3 is CAISGEGAYEQYF. CDR3 sequence (DNA): TGTGCCATCAGTGGAGAGGGCGCCTACGAGCAGTACTTC.

This clonotype showed up just a few times. The rearrangement uses TRBV7-2 and TRBJ1-1, with D possibly matching TRBD1 (6 bases). V was cut by 7 bases and J by 4 bases, with 16 bases left in between. Germline CDR1 SGHTA, CDR2 FQGNSA. This CDR3 has 14 residues. CDR3 loop: CASTPGVGGTEAFF. CDR3 DNA sequence: TGTGCCAGCACCCCCGGCGTAGGGGGCACTGAAGCTTTCTTT.

The chain carries TRBV7-3 and TRBJ2-1; TRBD1 matches 9 bases. The CDR3 length is 16 residues. Germline CDR1 SGHTA, CDR2 FQGTGA. V shed 6 bases and J 8 bases; nucleotides not matched to a gene: 14. This CDR3 reads CASSYLGTGRSHEQFF. Here the CDR3 DNA reads TGTGCCAGCAGTTACCTAGGGACAGGGAGGAGTCATGAGCAGTTCTTC.

Comments on this clonotype: Its ends do not fully match the called genes, so a read error is possible. The chain combines TRBV5-6 with TRBJ2-5, with unresolved D. The CDR3 length is 14 residues. Per the germline V gene, CDR1 is SGHDT and CDR2 is YYEEEE. The CDR3: CVSSLVSDQETQYF. The DNA of the CDR3 is TGTGTCAGCAGCTTGGTGTCAGATCAAGAGACCCAGTACTTC.

DNA for the CDR3: TGTGCCAGCAGCTCCGGGACAGGGGGACCTGAAGCTTTCTTT. Translation: CASSSGTGGPEAFF. This chain connects TRBV13 to TRBJ1-1, with 11 bases that match TRBD1. The germline CDR1 and CDR2 sequences are PRHDT and FYEKMQ (reference sequence). CDR3 length: 14 amino acids. V lost 4 bases to trimming and J lost 6 bases; unmatched junction nucleotides: 4.

This clonotype appeared many times. V gene TRBV7-2 combines with J gene TRBJ2-7; 9 bases fit TRBD2. Germline CDR1 is SGHTA and CDR2 is FQGNSA. The CDR3 covers 15 residues. V lost 1 base, J lost 4 bases, and 5 bases stayed unmatched. The CDR3 sequence is CASSLVAGVFYEQYF. The CDR3 region has the DNA TGTGCCAGCAGCTTAGTAGCGGGGGTATTTTACGAGCAGTACTTC.

This clonotype appeared a few times. V is TRBV6-2 or TRBV6-3 and J is TRBJ1-1, with D perhaps matching TRBD1 (6 bases). This CDR3 comprises 18 residues. The germline gives CDR1 MNHEY, CDR2 SVGEGT. V was shortened by 0 bases and J by 1 base, with 18 bases between the two germline ends. The CDR3 DNA sequence: TGTGCCAGCAGTTACTCCCCAGGGGATTATCTGACGAACACTGAAGCTTTCTTT. This codes for CASSYSPGDYLTNTEAFF.

The J gene is TRBJ2-3, the V gene TRBV6-1; 9 nucleotides agree with TRBD1. The CDR3 length is 15 residues. Losses at the gene ends were 6 bases for V and 4 bases for J; bases not matched to a gene: 8. Germline V gene lookup returns CDR1 MNHNS and CDR2 SASEGT. The CDR3 nucleotides are TGTGCCAGCAGCCGTGGACAGGGGATTGCAGATACGCAGTATTTT. It translates to CASSRGQGIADTQYF.

The chain joins TRBV4-3 to TRBJ1-4; no clear D gene. Germline V gene lookup returns CDR1 LGHNA and CDR2 YSLEER. This CDR3 comprises 14 residues. With 4 bases removed from V and 7 bases from J, the gap between germline ends came to 13 bases. The CDR3 reads CASSPAAIGEKLFF. CDR3 coding DNA: TGCGCCAGCAGCCCGGCCGCGATAGGTGAAAAACTGTTTTTT.

This clonotype was counted a single time. The gene calls are TRBV5-1 and TRBJ2-1; 11 bases agree with TRBD1. Germline V gene sequence: CDR1 SGHRS, CDR2 YFSETQ. J gave up 9 bases and V 5 bases, and 7 bases lay outside the gene matches. The CDR3 loop spans 14 amino acids. CDR3 nucleotide sequence: TGCGCCAGCAGGTCTGGACAGGGGGCCACTGAGCAGTTCTTC. Translation: CASRSGQGATEQFF. Full variable domain (outside the CDR3, taken from reference TRBV5-1 and TRBJ2-1): KAGVTQTPRYLIKTRGQQVTLSCSPISGHRSVSWYQQTPGQGLQFLFEYFSETQRNKGNFPGRFSGRQFSNSRSEMNVSTLELGDSALYLCASRSGQGATEQFFGPGTRLTVL.

This sequence joins TRBV5-6 and TRBJ2-5; possible D gene TRBD1, 6 bases. CDR1 SGHDT and CDR2 YYEEEE come from the germline V gene. Deletions cut 2 bases from V and 5 bases from J, with 13 bases between. The CDR3 spans 14 residues. CDR3: CASSFPGARETQYF. CDR3 bases: TGTGCCAGCAGCTTCCCAGGGGCCCGGGAGACCCAGTACTTC.

In this sample, this clonotype turned up a few times. V usage is TRBV12-3 or TRBV12-4 and J usage is TRBJ1-2; no firm D call. The ends were cut back, 6 bases at V and 3 bases at J, with 23 bases in the middle. The CDR3 runs to 17 residues. The CDR3 DNA is TGTGCCAGCAGCCCGCGGGCTTCCCTAGGACGCCACTATGGCTACACCTTC. Amino acid sequence: CASSPRASLGRHYGYTF.